This T cell receptor (beta chain) is from a study of vaccination effects on CD4 cells after COVID-19. On this clone itself: Its antigen is not identified.

Looked up from germline, CDR1 is LNHDA and CDR2 is SQIVND (reference sequence). The germline V and J ends were trimmed by 5 bases and 3 bases, with 20 bases remaining between them. The CDR3 length is 16 residues. Method: immunoSEQ multiplex PCR; TCRdb's copy keeps in-frame clones and lacks some. The sample lists tens of thousands of clones, over 70% occurring once. Under the ViraFEST assay, PBMC were stimulated with viral peptide pools so that antigen-specific CD4+ T cells expanded. Sequencing was performed afterwards. The culture ran for 10 days, and then CD4+ T cells were isolated. Participants were vaccinated with two doses of either the BNT162b2 or mRNA-1273 vaccine.

The TCR sequence derives from a human donor who received a COVID-19 vaccine. V and J are TRBV19 and TRBJ2-7, with D perhaps TRBD1 or TRBD2 (5 bases each). The material sequenced was CD4+ T cells from PBMCs cultured with HCoV-229E spike peptides, taken after COVID-19 vaccination. The chain's CDR3 is CASSGAGGWTRYEQYF. The CDR3 DNA reads TGTGCCAGTAGTGGGGCCGGCGGGTGGACTCGCTACGAGCAGTACTTC.